A selection of T cell receptor beta chains follows, all from one sample in a study of CD8 T cells in Susac syndrome. TCRdb reprocessed the immunoSEQ multiplex PCR reads via MiXCR and lists one record per CDR3 protein. The sample yields approximately 210,000 distinct CDR3 sequences, roughly 93% seen once. Sequencing was done on a sample of CD4+ T cells from PBMCs. All receptors come from a human donor with Susac syndrome. The conserved cysteine and the conserved F or W are not part of the CDR3 here.

CDR3aa	v_gene	j_gene	len
ASSPSTGYGYT	TRBV28	TRBJ1-2	11
ASRQGQRTDTQY	TRBV19	TRBJ2-3	12
ASSFLQGGKDTQY	TRBV27	TRBJ2-3	13
ASSPIEGLAYEQY	TRBV4-2	TRBJ2-7	13
SGRRGLGPDTQY	TRBV29-1	TRBJ2-3	12
SVEPRGTDTQY	TRBV29-1	TRBJ2-3	11
ASTSGTASYEQY	TRBV5-4	TRBJ2-7	12
ASSLTSGGFTEQY	TRBV11-2	TRBJ2-7	13
ASSHSTGHTEAF	TRBV12-3/TRBV12-4	TRBJ1-1	12
ASSYTGQGAKTEAF	TRBV6-5	TRBJ1-1	14
ASSYESPDRFSGANVLT	TRBV6-5	TRBJ2-6	17
ASSGDRGGAETQY	TRBV7-8	TRBJ2-5	13
ASSLVNQPQH	TRBV6-2/TRBV6-3	TRBJ1-5	10
ASSRTPGLANYGYT	TRBV5-1	TRBJ1-2	14
ASSFVAGRGNQPQH	TRBV12-3/TRBV12-4	TRBJ1-5	14
ASSLGQGGSSVYYGYT	TRBV28	TRBJ1-2	16
ASSYSITGAGPQH	TRBV6-5	TRBJ1-5	13
AISGHLNTEAF	TRBV10-3	TRBJ1-1	11
ASSSTGRTDTQY	TRBV12-3/TRBV12-4	TRBJ2-3	12
ASSLRSGGNQPQH	TRBV5-1	TRBJ1-5	13
ASSLVQGGNTEAF	TRBV7-6	TRBJ1-1	13
ASSTPPGQGGSPLH	TRBV6-6	TRBJ1-6	14
AWSEFSGGMKYQETQY	TRBV30	TRBJ2-5	16
ASSTTPSYEQY	TRBV19	TRBJ2-7	11
ASSYGWTQGDEQY	TRBV6-2/TRBV6-3	TRBJ2-7	13
ASSPRNEQF	TRBV6-6	TRBJ2-1	9
ASSQDKINEQF	TRBV3-1	TRBJ2-1	11
SASPQGSFGYT	TRBV20-1	TRBJ1-2	11
ASSVGGDRNEQF	TRBV9	TRBJ2-1	12
SAREGAENTEAF	TRBV20-1	TRBJ1-1	12
ASSEYRGGTNTIY	TRBV25-1	TRBJ1-3	13
SARNSGGWGYT	TRBV20-1	TRBJ1-2	11
ASSVADQETQY	TRBV10-2	TRBJ2-5	11
ASTLAGAGAEGYT	TRBV6-5	TRBJ1-2	13
AWYRLRVESGAPDTQY	TRBV30	TRBJ2-3	16
ASTDGLIQETQY	TRBV6-2/TRBV6-3	TRBJ2-5	12
ASSQRDRGASPLH	TRBV4-2	TRBJ1-6	13
ASSQPNRTGPGREQY	TRBV5-1	TRBJ2-7	15
ASSEATGTESYEQY	TRBV25-1	TRBJ2-7	14
ASSQTTDSIYEQY	TRBV3-1	TRBJ2-7	13
SAREGRGEETQY	TRBV20-1	TRBJ2-5	12
ASSQAGGTQY	TRBV4-1	TRBJ2-5	10
SARNRGNEKLF	TRBV20-1	TRBJ1-4	11
ASSSGVMNTEAF	TRBV18	TRBJ1-1	12
ASSSGQGWDTEAF	TRBV7-2	TRBJ1-1	13
AWIRVNTEAF	TRBV30	TRBJ1-1	10
SASRDRESQPQH	TRBV20-1	TRBJ1-5	12
ASSRDENYGYT	TRBV5-6	TRBJ1-2	11
ASTSGTGNEKLF	TRBV11-1	TRBJ1-4	12